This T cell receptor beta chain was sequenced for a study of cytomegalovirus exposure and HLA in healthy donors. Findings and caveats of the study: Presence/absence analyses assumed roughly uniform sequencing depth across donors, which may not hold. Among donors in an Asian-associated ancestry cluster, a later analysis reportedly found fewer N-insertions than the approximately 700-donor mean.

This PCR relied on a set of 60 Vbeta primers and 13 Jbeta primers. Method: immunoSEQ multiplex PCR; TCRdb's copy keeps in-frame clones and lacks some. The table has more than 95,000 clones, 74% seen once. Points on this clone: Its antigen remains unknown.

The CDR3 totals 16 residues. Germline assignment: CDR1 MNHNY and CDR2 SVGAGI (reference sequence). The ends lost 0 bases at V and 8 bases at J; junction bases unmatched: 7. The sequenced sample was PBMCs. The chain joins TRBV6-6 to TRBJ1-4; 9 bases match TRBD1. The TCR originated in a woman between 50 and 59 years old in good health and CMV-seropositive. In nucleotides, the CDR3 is TGTGCCAGCAGTTACTCACCGGGACAGGGCGAGGAAAAACTGTTTTTT. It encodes CASSYSPGQGEEKLFF.